Below are 5 T cell receptor beta chains sequenced from a single sample in a study of blood T cell repertoires in COVID-19. The protocol was immunoSEQ multiplex PCR, while the TCRdb copy is restricted to in-frame clones and leaves out a portion. The table has fewer than 150,000 clones, around 82% seen once. Sequencing input: PBMCs or T cells enriched from blood (not recorded which). Receptors originate from a man aged 50 to 60 in a cohort exposed to, infected with or recovered from COVID-19 (not recorded which).

The chain combines TRBV6-4 with TRBJ2-2; D remains ambiguous. Looked up from germline, CDR1 is MRHNA and CDR2 is SNTAGT. CDR3 length equals 14 residues. Trimming took 4 bases from V and 1 from J, leaving 7 bases between them. As DNA, the CDR3 is TGTGCCAGCAGTGGGCAGTTGAACACCGGGGAGCTGTTTTTT. Translated, it gives CASSGQLNTGELFF.

This sequence joins TRBV5-1 and TRBJ1-2; 8 bases match TRBD1. There are 13 residues in the CDR3. Germline lookup yields CDR1 SGHRS and CDR2 YFSETQ. Germline trimming cut 9 bases from V and 7 bases from J; bases unmatched to any gene: 11. The CDR3 sequence: CATRAQGAGGYTF. The CDR3 DNA sequence: TGCGCCACCCGAGCCCAGGGGGCAGGTGGCTACACCTTC.

This chain's CDR3 is CAISESGAGGDIQYF. In nucleotides, the CDR3 is TGTGCCATCAGTGAGTCGGGAGCGGGAGGGGACATTCAGTACTTC. The chain joins TRBV10-3 to TRBJ2-4; 10 bases align to TRBD2. The CDR3 has 15 amino acids. Germline V lookup: CDR1 ENHRY, CDR2 SYGVKD. The junction had 4 bases not matched to a gene; V was cut back by 0 bases and J by 8 bases.

The chain links TRBV7-9 to TRBJ2-1, with 11 bases lining up with TRBD2. The CDR3 totals 16 residues. In germline, CDR1 is SEHNR, CDR2 FQNEAQ (reference sequence). J lost 0 bases, V lost 6 bases, and 4 bases had no gene match. This chain's CDR3 is CASSSSGRLSYNEQFF. CDR3 DNA sequence: TGTGCCAGCAGTTCTAGCGGGAGGCTCTCCTACAATGAGCAGTTCTTC.

This chain connects TRBV5-6 to TRBJ1-6, with D unclear. The V gene lost 5 bases and the J gene lost 8 bases, with 11 bases spanning the gap. This CDR3 has 13 residues. Germline V gene sequence: CDR1 SGHDT, CDR2 YYEEEE. The CDR3 spells CASRREGHSPLHF. CDR3 DNA sequence: TGTGCCAGCAGAAGGGAGGGCCATTCACCCCTCCACTTT. Supplemented by reference TRBV5-6 and TRBJ1-6, the full variable domain reads DAGVTQSPTHLIKTRGQQVTLRCSPKSGHDTVSWYQQALGQGPQFIFQYYEEEERQRGNFPDRFSGHQFPNYSSELNVNALLLGDSALYLCASRREGHSPLHFGNGTRLTVT.